These 21 T cell receptor beta chains were all obtained from the same sample, sequenced in a study of beta chain features in type 1 diabetes. Of the isolated RNA, all was reverse transcribed, and so the sequenced material was expressed TCRB transcripts. Sequenced by immunoSEQ multiplex PCR; TCRdb stores in-frame clones only, minus some. The data contain under 850,000 clones, around an eighth of them singletons. Overall study results and limits: Across all four CD4+ subsets, people with type 1 diabetes showed modestly shorter TCRB CDR3s.

These receptors have no known antigen. Input material: naive CD4+ T cells from blood. These TCRs come from a man younger than 30 with type 1 diabetes.

The J gene is TRBJ1-2, the V gene TRBV7-9; TRBD1 matches 10 bases. Per the germline V gene, CDR1 is SEHNR and CDR2 is FQNEAQ (reference sequence). This CDR3 comprises 17 residues. V was clipped by 1 base and J by 5 bases; unmatched bases: 10. This CDR3 reads CASSLVGPPGQGYGYTF. CDR3 sequence (DNA): TGTGCCAGCAGCTTAGTAGGGCCCCCGGGACAGGGGTATGGCTACACCTTC. Full variable domain (outside the CDR3, taken from reference TRBV7-9 and TRBJ1-2): DTGVSQNPRHKITKRGQNVTFRCDPISEHNRLYWYRQTLGQGPEFLTYFQNEAQLEKSRLLSDRFSAERPKGSFSTLEIQRTEQGDSAMYLCASSLVGPPGQGYGYTFGSGTRLTVV.

This clone was picked up a small number of times. The chain joins TRBV7-2 to TRBJ1-3; no clear D gene. V was cut by 2 bases and J by 2 bases, with 7 bases left in between. Germline V gene lookup returns CDR1 SGHTA and CDR2 FQGNSA. This CDR3 region has 14 residues. The CDR3 DNA sequence: TGTGCCAGCAGCTTAAACGGGGCTGGAAACACCATATATTTT. It codes for CASSLNGAGNTIYF.

V usage is TRBV2 and J usage is TRBJ2-1; tentative D call: TRBD2 (5 bases). With 8 bases removed from V and 1 base from J, the gap between germline ends came to 24 bases. The germline gives CDR1 SNHLY, CDR2 FYNNEI. This CDR3 contains 18 residues. The CDR3 loop is CASPKVGFWERSYNEQFF. The CDR3 bases are TGTGCCAGCCCTAAAGTTGGGTTTTGGGAGAGGTCCTACAATGAGCAGTTCTTC.

Only a few counts were recorded for this clone. V is TRBV25-1 and J is TRBJ2-7; no definite D call. CDR3 length: 16 residues. Trimming took off 2 bases at V and 2 bases at J, with 16 bases between the two ends. The germline V gene encodes CDR1 MGHDK and CDR2 SYGVNS. The CDR3 loop is CASSETPAPKAYEQYF. The CDR3, as DNA: TGTGCCAGCAGTGAAACACCAGCACCGAAAGCCTACGAGCAGTACTTC.

This clone has more than one count but fewer than ten. V and J are TRBV2 and TRBJ1-2; maybe TRBD1 (5 bases). Trimming left V 4 bases short and J 6 bases short, with 12 bases between. The V gene's germline CDR1 is SNHLY and CDR2 FYNNEI. The CDR3 totals 13 residues. For the CDR3, the DNA is TGTGCCAGCAGTGGGGACCAGGCCCATGGCTACACCTTC. This translates into CASSGDQAHGYTF.

In this sample, this clone turned up a few times. The rearrangement joins TRBV6-5 to TRBJ2-2, with 8 bases aligning to TRBD1. This CDR3 region has 14 residues. Germline trimming cut 6 bases from V and 2 bases from J; bases unmatched to any gene: 2. Per the germline V gene, CDR1 is MNHEY and CDR2 is SVGAGI. CDR3 nucleotide sequence: TGTGCCAGCAGCGGACAGGGTAACACCGGGGAGCTGTTTTTT. Translating it yields CASSGQGNTGELFF.

This chain joins TRBV10-3 and TRBJ2-5; D may be TRBD1 (5 bases). The CDR3 runs to 14 residues. Germline CDR1 and CDR2: ENHRY and SYGVKD. V was clipped by 1 base and J by 3 bases, with 9 bases between them. CDR3 residues: CAISEFRREETQYF. CDR3 DNA: TGTGCCATCAGTGAGTTCCGCAGGGAAGAGACCCAGTACTTC.

A few counts support this clone. V is TRBV18 and J is TRBJ2-1; D is perhaps TRBD1 or TRBD2 (5 bases each). Trimming took off 3 bases at V and 12 bases at J, with 15 bases between the two ends. There are 13 residues in the CDR3. CDR1 and CDR2 from the germline V gene are KGHSH and LQKENI. This CDR3 reads CASSPGPLQGQFF. CDR3 coding DNA: TGTGCCAGCTCACCGGGACCGTTACAAGGGCAGTTCTTC.

The chain employs TRBV6-5 and TRBJ2-3, with unresolved D. The CDR3 has 12 residues. Trimming left V 6 bases short and J 6 bases short, with 10 bases between. Germline CDR1 reads MNHEY; CDR2 reads SVGAGI. This chain's CDR3 is CASRSVGDTQYF. The CDR3 DNA reads TGTGCCAGCAGGTCCGTGGGGGATACGCAGTATTTT.

Only a few counts were recorded for this clone. This chain connects TRBV6-1 to TRBJ1-5; D is perhaps TRBD1 (5 bases). Deletions cut 2 bases from V and 0 bases from J, with 14 bases between. The germline V gene has CDR1 MNHNS and CDR2 SASEGT. The CDR3 spans 17 residues. CDR3: CASSEWGTRYSNQPQHF. The CDR3 bases are TGTGCCAGCAGTGAATGGGGGACCCGTTATAGCAATCAGCCCCAGCATTTT.

This clone was found a few times. The rearrangement uses TRBV6-5 and TRBJ2-2, with a tentative D call TRBD2 (6 bases). The CDR3 has 15 residues. From germline, CDR1 is MNHEY and CDR2 SVGAGI. Trimming stripped 6 bases from V and 0 bases from J, with 11 bases between. The CDR3 nucleotides read TGTGCCAGCAGCCCCGGGACTGCGAACACCGGGGAGCTGTTTTTT. Translation gives CASSPGTANTGELFF.

Only a few counts were recorded for this clone. The chain couples TRBV14 to TRBJ2-6; D might be TRBD1 (7 bases). Germline V gives CDR1 SGHDN, CDR2 FVKESK. V lost 0 bases to trimming and J lost 4 bases, with 16 bases between them. This CDR3 has 18 residues. Written as DNA, the CDR3 is TGTGCCAGCAGCCAAGAATGGAGGGGGCCGAGCGGGGCCAACGTCCTGACTTTC. The encoded protein is CASSQEWRGPSGANVLTF.

The rearrangement links TRBV7-9 to TRBJ2-5; TRBD1 matches at 9 bases. Germline V gene lookup returns CDR1 SEHNR and CDR2 FQNEAQ (reference sequence). The CDR3 runs 16 residues. V dropped 1 base and J dropped 1; count of bases not matched to a gene: 4. The CDR3 sequence is CASSLGTGESQETQYF. CDR3 nucleotide sequence: TGTGCCAGCAGCTTAGGGACAGGGGAAAGCCAAGAGACCCAGTACTTC.

This clone was seen only a few times. The genes are TRBV13 and TRBJ2-5; no clear D gene. V was pared by 5 bases and J by 10 bases, with 14 bases between. The CDR3 is made up of 12 amino acids. Germline values: CDR1 PRHDT, CDR2 FYEKMQ (reference sequence). The CDR3 region has the DNA TGTGCCAGCAGCATTTACCCAGAAGGCCAGTACTTC. Translated: CASSIYPEGQYF.

This clone showed up just a few times. J is TRBJ2-7 and V is TRBV6-5; 10 positions agree with TRBD1. V lost 6 bases and J lost 6; bases outside the gene matches: 5. This CDR3 contains 13 residues. CDR1 and CDR2 (germline): MNHEY, SVGAGI. CDR3 sequence reads: CASRRGTGAEQYF. The CDR3 coding sequence is TGTGCCAGCAGGCGGGGGACAGGGGCCGAGCAGTACTTC.

This chain connects TRBV7-3 to TRBJ1-6; a possible D gene is TRBD1 (5 bases). The V gene lost 5 bases and the J gene lost 7 bases, with 12 bases spanning the gap. Germline-derived CDR1 and CDR2 are SGHTA and FQGTGA. The CDR3 loop spans 14 amino acids. CDR3 sequence reads: CASSHDRDNSPLHF. The DNA of the CDR3 is TGTGCCAGCAGCCACGACAGAGACAATTCACCCCTCCACTTT.

Here the CDR3 DNA reads TGTGCCAGCAGTTTATCTGCAGGGACAACTGAAGCTTTCTTT. Translation: CASSLSAGTTEAFF. The chain combines TRBV28 with TRBJ1-1; weak D call: TRBD1 (6 bases). The CDR3 has 14 amino acids. Germline CDR1 and CDR2: MDHEN and SYDVKM. V lost 1 base, J lost 5 bases, and 11 bases lay in between. Full variable domain (remainder filled in from reference TRBV28 and TRBJ1-1): DVKVTQSSRYLVKRTGEKVFLECVQDMDHENMFWYRQDPGLGLRLIYFSYDVKMKEKGDIPEGYSVSREKKERFSLILESASTNQTSMYLCASSLSAGTTEAFFGQGTRLTVV.

CDR3 nucleotide sequence: TGTGCCAGCTCACTCGACCCGGGGGAGCGCTATGGCTACACCTTC. It is translated as CASSLDPGERYGYTF. The chain combines TRBV18 with TRBJ1-2; a weak D match, TRBD1 (5 bases). Between the trimmed V and J ends, which lost 4 bases and 4 bases, there was a span of 16 bases. The germline V gene encodes CDR1 KGHSH and CDR2 LQKENI. The CDR3 totals 15 residues.

This sequence joins TRBV18 and TRBJ1-2; D is perhaps TRBD1 (5 bases). Trimming cost V 8 bases and J 6 bases, with 22 bases left between them. The germline V gene encodes CDR1 KGHSH and CDR2 LQKENI. The CDR3 length is 15 residues. This chain's CDR3 is CASARDLAGLNGYTF. Written as DNA, the CDR3 is TGTGCCAGCGCGCGGGACCTGGCGGGCTTAAATGGCTACACCTTC.

This clone was found a few times. This sequence joins TRBV4-1 and TRBJ2-2; D perhaps matches TRBD1 (5 bases). Between the trimmed V and J ends, which lost 1 base and 1 base, there was a span of 10 bases. Germline loops: CDR1 MGHRA, CDR2 YSYEKL. There are 16 residues in the CDR3. CDR3 DNA sequence: TGCGCCAGCAGCCAAGCAGACAGCCTGAACACCGGGGAGCTGTTTTTT. Amino acids: CASSQADSLNTGELFF.

This chain connects TRBV5-4 to TRBJ2-2, with D possibly TRBD1 on 6 matching bases. Germline assignment: CDR1 SGHNT and CDR2 YYREEE (reference sequence). V was pared by 1 base and J by 3 bases, with 13 bases between. The CDR3 covers 16 residues. Here the CDR3 reads CASSLIPGEYTGELFF. DNA for the CDR3: TGTGCCAGCAGCTTGATTCCAGGGGAATACACCGGGGAGCTGTTTTTT. Together with reference TRBV5-4 and TRBJ2-2, the CDR3 gives the full variable domain: ETGVTQSPTHLIKTRGQQVTLRCSSQSGHNTVSWYQQALGQGPQFIFQYYREEENGRGNFPPRFSGLQFPNYSSELNVNALELDDSALYLCASSLIPGEYTGELFFGEGSRLTVL.